These 15 T cell receptor beta chains were sequenced from one sample in a study of CD8 T cells in ankylosing spondylitis. Each CDR3 protein is one row after TCRdb ran MiXCR on the 5' RACE reads. The sample consists of a few hundred thousand distinct CDR3 sequences, 20% to 30% of them appearing once. Material: blood, either unsorted or a sorted T cell fraction (not recorded which). All receptors derive from a male donor with ankylosing spondylitis or in good health (not recorded which).

This sequence joins TRBV7-8 and TRBJ2-7; 8 bases are a match to TRBD1. V shed 3 bases and J 4 bases; nucleotides not matched to a gene: 20. In germline, CDR1 is SGHVS, CDR2 FQNEAQ. The CDR3 runs 19 residues. Here the CDR3 reads CASSFFHPGDTQGAYEQYF. DNA for the CDR3: TGTGCCAGCAGCTTTTTTCACCCCGGGGACACCCAGGGGGCTTACGAGCAGTACTTC.

This clonotype showed up many times. The V and J genes are TRBV20-1 and TRBJ2-7; TRBD2 matches at 8 bases. The CDR3 length is 14 residues. Germline values: CDR1 DFQATT, CDR2 SNEGSKA (reference sequence). Losses at the gene ends were 4 bases for V and 6 bases for J; bases not matched to a gene: 11. CDR3 DNA: TGCAGTGCTATAGAGGGCGGGGGGCCTCTCGAGCAGTACTTC. Translating gives CSAIEGGGPLEQYF.

At least ten counts were recorded for this clonotype. This chain uses TRBV6-6 with TRBJ1-1, with a tentative D call TRBD1 (6 bases). V lost 6 bases and J lost 5, with 13 bases in between. The CDR3 is made up of 13 amino acids. Germline assignment: CDR1 MNHNY and CDR2 SVGAGI (reference sequence). The CDR3 here is CASRTGRRTEAFF. CDR3 nucleotide sequence: TGTGCCAGCAGAACAGGGCGGCGAACTGAAGCTTTCTTT.

The chain uses TRBV25-1 and TRBJ2-7; D uncertain. The germline V gene encodes CDR1 MGHDK and CDR2 SYGVNS. The CDR3 length is 12 residues. The CDR3 is CASSEPSYEQYF. In DNA form, the CDR3 reads TGTGCGTCGAGCGAGCCCTCCTACGAGCAGTACTTC.

This chain joins TRBV5-1 and TRBJ2-1, with 7 positions matching TRBD2. This CDR3 is built from 14 residues. The germline V gene encodes CDR1 SGHRS and CDR2 YFSETQ. The trim removed 4 bases at V and 9 bases at J, leaving 10 bases unmatched. CDR3 protein: CASSQGGLVGEQFF. The CDR3 DNA is TGCGCCAGCAGCCAAGGAGGACTAGTTGGTGAGCAGTTCTTC.

This clonotype occurred once. A much more abundant neighbour one base away suggests this may be a read error. The genes are TRBV2 and TRBJ2-2, with D hard to call. The CDR3 spans 15 residues. Germline loops: CDR1 SNHLY, CDR2 FYNNEI. The CDR3 loop is CASSRASVNTRELFF. The CDR3 DNA reads as TGTGCCAGCAGCCGCGCCAGTGTAAACACCAGGGAGCTGTTTTTT.

The chain recombines TRBV20-1 with TRBJ2-5; TRBD1 aligns across 7 bases. CDR1 is DFQATT and CDR2 is SNEGSKA in the germline V gene (reference sequence). The junction had 11 bases not matched to a gene; V was cut back by 5 bases and J by 8 bases. The CDR3 is 13 amino acids. CDR3 protein: CSASDETGSTQYF. The CDR3 nucleotides read TGCAGTGCTTCGGATGAGACAGGGAGTACCCAGTACTTC.

This clonotype occurred many times. The chain is built from TRBV20-1 and TRBJ2-7; 8 nucleotides line up with TRBD1. V lost 8 bases, J lost 6 bases, and 3 bases stayed unmatched. CDR3 length: 10 residues. CDR1 and CDR2 (germline): DFQATT, SNEGSKA (reference sequence). CDR3 sequence: CSTGGVEQYF. DNA of the CDR3: TGCAGTACAGGGGGTGTCGAGCAGTACTTC.

In its sample, this clonotype was seen many times. This sequence joins TRBV2 and TRBJ2-3, with D maybe TRBD1 (6 bases). This CDR3 region has 16 residues. Trimming took off 0 bases at V and 2 bases at J, with 12 bases between the two ends. The V gene's germline CDR1 is SNHLY and CDR2 FYNNEI. The CDR3: CASSEASGAYTDTQYF. In DNA, the CDR3 is TGTGCCAGCAGTGAAGCTTCAGGGGCTTACACAGATACGCAGTATTTT. The variable domain in full, with the rest retrieved from reference TRBV2 and TRBJ2-3, is EPEVTQTPSHQVTQMGQEVILRCVPISNHLYFYWYRQILGQKVEFLVSFYNNEISEKSEIFDDQFSVERPDGSNFTLKIRSTKLEDSAMYFCASSEASGAYTDTQYFGPGTRLTVL.

The chain links TRBV12-3 or TRBV12-4 to TRBJ2-7; 10 bases map to TRBD2. V lost 6 bases to trimming and J lost 6 bases; unmatched junction nucleotides: 8. This CDR3 is 14 amino acids long. The CDR3 spells CASSQAGGRGEQYF. CDR3 DNA: TGTGCCAGCAGCCAAGCGGGGGGGAGAGGCGAGCAGTACTTC.

The V gene is TRBV12-3 or TRBV12-4, the J gene TRBJ1-3, with D hard to call. This CDR3 spans 12 amino acids. Trimming took off 5 bases at V and 4 bases at J, with 6 bases between the two ends. The CDR3 DNA reads as TGTGCCAGCAGTGCAGCCGGAAACACCATATATTTT. Its translation is CASSAAGNTIYF.

The genes are TRBV20-1 and TRBJ2-1; 11 nucleotides line up with TRBD2. This CDR3 contains 15 residues. V dropped 2 bases and J dropped 5; count of bases not matched to a gene: 5. The germline CDR1 and CDR2 sequences are DFQATT and SNEGSKA (reference sequence). CDR3 nucleotide sequence: TGCAGTGCTAGATCCGGGACTAGCGGTAACAATGAGCAGTTCTTC. It specifies CSARSGTSGNNEQFF.

Ten or more counts support this clonotype. The chain carries TRBV20-1 and TRBJ2-7; 10 bases line up with TRBD2. CDR1 is DFQATT, CDR2 SNEGSKA, per germline (reference sequence). CDR3 length: 14 amino acids. J gave up 6 bases and V 3 bases, and 8 bases lay outside the gene matches. In nucleotides, the CDR3 is TGCAGTGCTAGCAGTTATAGCGGGGGGCGCGAGCAGTACTTC. This translates into CSASSYSGGREQYF.

This chain connects TRBV20-1 to TRBJ1-1, with D perhaps matching TRBD1 (5 bases). The CDR3 totals 14 residues. The V gene's germline CDR1 is DFQATT and CDR2 SNEGSKA (reference sequence). Deletions cut 3 bases from V and 0 bases from J, with 11 bases between. CDR3 bases: TGCAGTGCTAGTAGAGGACACATGAACACTGAAGCTTTCTTT. It codes for CSASRGHMNTEAFF.

Only a few counts were recorded for this clonotype. This chain links TRBV20-1 with TRBJ1-1, with D tentatively TRBD1 (6 bases). Looked up from germline, CDR1 is DFQATT and CDR2 is SNEGSKA (reference sequence). V was cut by 5 bases and J by 4 bases, with 14 bases left in between. The CDR3 extends over 13 amino acids. The CDR3 sequence is CSAGGTSGTEAFF. In DNA form, the CDR3 reads TGCAGTGCTGGGGGGACATCGGGCACTGAAGCTTTCTTT.